These 8 T cell receptor beta chains came from one sample sequenced in a study of cytomegalovirus exposure and HLA in healthy donors. The primer mix had 60 Vbeta and 13 Jbeta primers. The data were produced by immunoSEQ multiplex PCR, yet TCRdb's version contains in-frame clones alone and is incomplete. The repertoire holds about 160,000 clones, with roughly 82% as singletons. Sample: PBMCs. The receptors derive from a man aged 50 or older in good health and CMV-seropositive.

The CDR3, as DNA: TGCAGCGTTGCATCACGACACTCCTACGAGCAGTACTTC. Translation: CSVASRHSYEQYF. This sequence joins TRBV29-1 and TRBJ2-7; D call uncertain. Per germline, CDR1 SQVTM and CDR2 ANQGSEA. Trimming took 4 bases from V and 0 from J, leaving 10 bases between them. The CDR3 spans 13 residues.

V is TRBV28 and J is TRBJ2-7; maybe TRBD1 (5 bases). CDR1 is MDHEN, CDR2 SYDVKM, per germline. V shed 6 bases and J shed 1 base, with 10 bases lying between them. CDR3 length: 13 amino acids. The CDR3 loop is CASRLDTSYEQYF. The CDR3 DNA reads as TGTGCCAGCAGATTGGACACTTCCTACGAGCAGTACTTC.

The V gene is TRBV4-2, the J gene TRBJ1-6; TRBD1 agrees at 8 bases. CDR1 and CDR2 (germline): LGHNA, YNFKEQ. V was pared by 1 base and J by 9 bases, with 11 bases of the junction left unmatched. The CDR3 consists of 17 residues. CDR3 sequence reads: CASSQALAGGAGSPLHF. CDR3 coding DNA: TGTGCCAGCAGCCAAGCACTCGCAGGGGGCGCGGGTTCACCCCTCCACTTT.

V and J are TRBV13 and TRBJ1-1; D is possibly TRBD1 (6 bases). The ends were cut back, 7 bases at V and 0 bases at J, with 12 bases in the middle. CDR1 is PRHDT, CDR2 FYEKMQ, per germline (reference sequence). The CDR3 contains 14 residues. DNA for the CDR3: TGTGCCAGCACCTATCAGGGGCTGAACACTGAAGCTTTCTTT. It codes for CASTYQGLNTEAFF.

A note on this clone: A read error may produce the germline difference seen at one junction end. This chain joins TRBV15 and TRBJ1-1; D may be TRBD1 (6 bases). The CDR3 is 14 residues long. CDR1 is LNHNV and CDR2 is YYDKDF in the germline V gene (reference sequence). CDR3 amino acids: CATSREKGVPEAFF. CDR3 bases: TGTGCCACCAGCCGAGAGAAGGGGGTCCCTGAAGCTTTCTTT.

The rearrangement uses TRBV6-5 and TRBJ1-5, with a possible D match to TRBD1 (5 bases). The V gene lost 6 bases and the J gene lost 7 bases, with 13 bases spanning the gap. CDR1 MNHEY and CDR2 SVGAGI come from the germline V gene. The CDR3 has 13 residues. As DNA, the CDR3 is TGTGCCAGCAGGGACCAGGGTGGACAGCCCCAGCATTTT. Encoded protein: CASRDQGGQPQHF.

The chain joins TRBV10-3 to TRBJ2-1, with 7 bases aligning to TRBD2. Germline V lookup: CDR1 ENHRY, CDR2 SYGVKD. The CDR3 runs 13 residues. V was pared by 8 bases and J by 7 bases, with 8 bases of the junction left unmatched. CDR3 in amino acids: CAIAGISGNEQFF. For the CDR3, the DNA is TGTGCCATCGCCGGAATTAGCGGGAATGAGCAGTTCTTC.

This rearrangement joins TRBV5-1 to TRBJ1-5; D possibly corresponds to TRBD1 (5 bases). The germline CDR1 and CDR2 sequences are SGHRS and YFSETQ. V shed 0 bases and J shed 7 bases, with 14 bases lying between them. The CDR3 is 15 residues long. CDR3 amino acids: CASSLAGTTEQPQHF. The CDR3 DNA is TGCGCCAGCAGCTTGGCCGGGACTACTGAACAGCCCCAGCATTTT.